Presented here are 5 T cell receptor beta chains from one specimen sequenced in a study of Graves' ophthalmopathy and Graves' hyperthyroidism. RNA transcripts were the source from which TCR beta CDR3 regions were amplified. First-round RT-PCR used HTBI primers; second-round multiplex PCR followed. TCRdb independently ran MiXCR on the multiplex PCR reads; one entry per CDR3 protein. The data show around 590,000 distinct CDR3 sequences, with just under 40% seen just once and about 4.6% held by the top ten. The sequenced material came from peripheral blood or thyroid tissue (not recorded which). Every receptor here comes from an adult man with Graves' hyperthyroidism.

This sequence joins TRBV20-1 and TRBJ2-7; 15 bases match TRBD2. The CDR3 sequence is 16 residues long. V dropped 0 bases and J dropped 7; count of bases not matched to a gene: 7. Germline values: CDR1 DFQATT, CDR2 SNEGSKA (reference sequence). CDR3 in amino acids: CSARDPGLAGGWEQYF. In DNA form, the CDR3 reads TGCAGTGCTAGAGATCCCGGACTAGCGGGAGGGTGGGAGCAGTACTTC.

This clonotype was detected many times. V and J are TRBV4-2 and TRBJ1-1, with 8 bases fitting TRBD1. Germline trimming cut 4 bases from V and 1 base from J; bases unmatched to any gene: 11. The CDR3 consists of 17 residues. Germline V CDR1 and CDR2: LGHNA, YNFKEQ. This CDR3 is CASSRLVPGQENTEAFF. The CDR3 nucleotides are TGTGCCAGCAGCCGACTAGTTCCGGGACAGGAGAACACTGAAGCTTTCTTT.

This clonotype was counted ten times or more. The genes are TRBV6-5 and TRBJ1-2; weak D call: TRBD1 (6 bases). The CDR3 totals 14 residues. Per the germline V gene, CDR1 is MNHEY and CDR2 is SVGAGI. Deletions cut 5 bases from V and 8 bases from J, with 18 bases between. CDR3 in DNA: TGTGCCAGCAGTCGGGTGGGACAAAATAACGGCTACACCTTC. Amino acids: CASSRVGQNNGYTF.

J is TRBJ2-7 and V is TRBV24-1; D remains unclear. Trimming cost V 5 bases and J 4 bases, with 11 bases left between them. CDR1 is KGHDR and CDR2 is SFDVKD in the germline V gene. The CDR3 is 13 residues long. CDR3 DNA: TGTGCCACCAGTGCTCAAGTGGGGTACGAGCAGTACTTC. It yields the protein CATSAQVGYEQYF.

The chain is built from TRBV20-1 and TRBJ1-5, with a tentative D call TRBD1 (6 bases). The V end lost 6 bases, the J end lost 0 bases, and 27 bases lay between the germline ends. This CDR3 comprises 19 residues. From germline, CDR1 is DFQATT and CDR2 SNEGSKA (reference sequence). CDR3 amino acids: CSARPRAGANIYSNQPQHF. In nucleotides, the CDR3 is TGCAGTGCCAGACCCAGGGCAGGGGCCAATATTTATAGCAATCAGCCCCAGCATTTT.